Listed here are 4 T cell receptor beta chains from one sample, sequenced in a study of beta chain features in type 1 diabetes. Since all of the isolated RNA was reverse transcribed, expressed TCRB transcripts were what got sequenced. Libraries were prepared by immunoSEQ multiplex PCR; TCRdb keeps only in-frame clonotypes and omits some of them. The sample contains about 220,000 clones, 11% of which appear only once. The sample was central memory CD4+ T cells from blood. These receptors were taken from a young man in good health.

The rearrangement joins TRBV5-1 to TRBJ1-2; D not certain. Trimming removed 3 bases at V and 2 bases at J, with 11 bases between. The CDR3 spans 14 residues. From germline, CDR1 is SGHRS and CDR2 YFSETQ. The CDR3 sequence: CASSSGDLNYGYTF. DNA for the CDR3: TGCGCCAGCAGCTCAGGCGATCTAAACTATGGCTACACCTTC. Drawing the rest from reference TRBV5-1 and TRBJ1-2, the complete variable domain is KAGVTQTPRYLIKTRGQQVTLSCSPISGHRSVSWYQQTPGQGLQFLFEYFSETQRNKGNFPGRFSGRQFSNSRSEMNVSTLELGDSALYLCASSSGDLNYGYTFGSGTRLTVV.

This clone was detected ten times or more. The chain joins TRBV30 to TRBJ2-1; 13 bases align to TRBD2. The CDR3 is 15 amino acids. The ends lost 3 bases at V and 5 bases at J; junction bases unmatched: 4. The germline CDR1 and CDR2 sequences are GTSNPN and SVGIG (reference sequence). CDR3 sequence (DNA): TGTGCCTGGAGGGCGGGACTAGCGGGGAACAATGAGCAGTTCTTC. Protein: CAWRAGLAGNNEQFF.

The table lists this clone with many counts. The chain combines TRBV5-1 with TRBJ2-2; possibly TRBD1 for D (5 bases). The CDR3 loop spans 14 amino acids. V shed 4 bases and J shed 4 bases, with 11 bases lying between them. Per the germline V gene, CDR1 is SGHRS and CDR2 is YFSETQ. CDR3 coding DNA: TGCGCCAGCAGCCAAGACAGACCCACCGGGGAGCTGTTTTTT. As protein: CASSQDRPTGELFF.

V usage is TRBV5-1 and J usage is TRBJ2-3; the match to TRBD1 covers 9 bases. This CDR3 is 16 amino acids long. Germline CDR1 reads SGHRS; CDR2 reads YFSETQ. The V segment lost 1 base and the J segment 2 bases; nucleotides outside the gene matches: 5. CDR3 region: CASSLSDRGYTDTQYF. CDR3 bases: TGCGCCAGCAGCTTGTCGGACAGGGGATACACAGATACGCAGTATTTT.